This passage covers 20 T cell receptor beta chains from one sample sequenced in a study of cytotoxic CD8 clonotypes in ibrutinib-treated CLL. TCRdb's copy holds only in-frame clones and misses some; the assay was immunoSEQ multiplex PCR. Counted here are about 310,000 clones, about 80% occurring once; the ten biggest clones make up over 5.5%. Specimen: PBMCs, collected before ibrutinib treatment. The receptors here all came from a human donor with chronic lymphocytic leukemia.

This chain connects TRBV29-1 to TRBJ1-1; no clear D gene. The V end was cut by 5 bases, the J end by 0 bases, with 10 bases between. The CDR3 length is 13 residues. Germline V gene lookup returns CDR1 SQVTM and CDR2 ANQGSEA. The CDR3 sequence is CSVIRRLNTEAFF. DNA for the CDR3: TGCAGCGTTATAAGAAGACTGAACACTGAAGCTTTCTTT.

V and J are TRBV30 and TRBJ2-1; TRBD1 agrees at 11 bases. Germline values: CDR1 GTSNPN, CDR2 SVGIG (reference sequence). The CDR3 has 16 amino acids. Trimming at V came to 3 bases and at J to 0 bases, leaving 4 bases not matched to a gene. The CDR3 region has the DNA TGTGCCTGGAGGGTGGGGACAGGGGGCTCCTACAATGAGCAGTTCTTC. Translation: CAWRVGTGGSYNEQFF.

V is TRBV28 and J is TRBJ2-7; D is perhaps TRBD1 (5 bases). Germline V gene sequence: CDR1 MDHEN, CDR2 SYDVKM. Between the trimmed V and J ends, which lost 5 bases and 6 bases, there was a span of 17 bases. The CDR3 sequence is 14 residues long. The CDR3 protein is CASSPPPDNVEQYF. CDR3 in DNA: TGTGCCAGCAGTCCCCCTCCGGACAACGTCGAGCAGTACTTC.

The chain has TRBV4-1 and TRBJ2-7; 8 nucleotides line up with TRBD2. Germline V gene sequence: CDR1 MGHRA, CDR2 YSYEKL. V shed 4 bases and J 2 bases; nucleotides not matched to a gene: 10. This CDR3 region has 16 residues. The CDR3 DNA is TGCGCCAGCAGCCTCCAGAGCTCGCGGGGGGCCTACGAGCAGTACTTC. Translation: CASSLQSSRGAYEQYF.

The chain is built from TRBV9 and TRBJ2-1, with TRBD2 as a possible D gene (6 bases). Trimming took off 2 bases at V and 5 bases at J, with 8 bases between the two ends. The germline gives CDR1 SGDLS, CDR2 YYNGEE. This CDR3 has 13 residues. The DNA for the CDR3 is TGTGCCAGCAGCGTCCAGCGGGACAATGAGCAGTTCTTC. It translates to CASSVQRDNEQFF.

The rearrangement uses TRBV19 and TRBJ1-1; 7 nucleotides line up with TRBD1. Germline-derived CDR1 and CDR2 are LNHDA and SQIVND (reference sequence). The CDR3 runs 14 residues. Germline trimming cut 5 bases from V and 2 bases from J; bases unmatched to any gene: 5. CDR3 in DNA: TGTGCCAGTAGTCAGCCAGGGGGAAACACTGAAGCTTTCTTT. Its translation is CASSQPGGNTEAFF. Together with reference TRBV19 and TRBJ1-1, the CDR3 gives the full variable domain: DGGITQSPKYLFRKEGQNVTLSCEQNLNHDAMYWYRQDPGQGLRLIYYSQIVNDFQKGDIAEGYSVSREKKESFPLTVTSAQKNPTAFYLCASSQPGGNTEAFFGQGTRLTVV.

The rearrangement uses TRBV14 and TRBJ1-4, with a tentative D call TRBD1 (5 bases). There are 15 residues in the CDR3. Trimming removed 4 bases from V and 8 bases from J, with 17 bases in between. Germline V gene lookup returns CDR1 SGHDN and CDR2 FVKESK. CDR3 loop: CASSREPQGWEKLFF. Written as DNA, the CDR3 is TGTGCCAGCAGCCGCGAGCCGCAGGGTTGGGAAAAACTGTTTTTT.

This chain uses TRBV27 with TRBJ2-7; D is undetermined. Germline V gene data show CDR1 as MNHEY and CDR2 as SMNVEV (reference sequence). The V gene lost 5 bases and the J gene lost 4 bases, with 15 bases spanning the gap. The CDR3 covers 14 residues. The CDR3 nucleotides are TGTGCCAGCAGTCCTCATGGACCGGTTTACGAGCAGTACTTC. This sequence encodes CASSPHGPVYEQYF.

The V and J genes are TRBV7-9 and TRBJ1-5, with D possibly matching TRBD1 (6 bases). V was cut by 3 bases and J by 4 bases, with 7 bases left in between. The CDR3 is 13 amino acids. CDR1 and CDR2 from the germline V gene are SEHNR and FQNEAQ (reference sequence). The CDR3 DNA follows: TGTGCCAGCAGCTTCGGACAGAATCAGCCCCAGCATTTT. Its protein product is CASSFGQNQPQHF.

The CDR3 is CASSGNPGEPNYGYTF. In nucleotides, the CDR3 is TGTGCCAGCAGCGGCAACCCTGGGGAGCCTAACTATGGCTACACCTTC. The chain couples TRBV7-9 to TRBJ1-2; D not resolved. Germline lookup yields CDR1 SEHNR and CDR2 FQNEAQ (reference sequence). The CDR3 is 16 residues long. The V gene lost 5 bases and the J gene lost 0 bases, with 16 bases spanning the gap.

V is TRBV9 and J is TRBJ2-1, with D uncertain. The V end was cut by 0 bases, the J end by 6 bases, with 13 bases between. The germline CDR1 and CDR2 sequences are SGDLS and YYNGEE. The CDR3 length is 15 residues. DNA for the CDR3: TGTGCCAGCAGCGTAGCGTGGGGTATCTTCAATGAGCAGTTCTTC. Residues: CASSVAWGIFNEQFF.

The chain carries TRBV5-6 and TRBJ2-1; TRBD2 agrees at 11 bases. The CDR3 sequence is 15 residues long. The germline gives CDR1 SGHDT, CDR2 YYEEEE. The J segment lost 4 bases and the V segment lost 4 bases, leaving 4 bases of the junction unmatched. The DNA of the CDR3 is TGTGCCAGCAGCCCGGGACTAGCGGAGTACAATGAGCAGTTCTTC. Translated: CASSPGLAEYNEQFF.

This chain uses TRBV10-3 with TRBJ2-1; maybe TRBD2 (6 bases). The germline CDR1 and CDR2 sequences are ENHRY and SYGVKD. The CDR3 covers 12 residues. Trimming removed 6 bases from V and 10 bases from J, with 13 bases in between. In nucleotides, the CDR3 is TGTGCCATCAGCCCTGACCGGGAGGAGCAGTTCTTC. Amino acid sequence: CAISPDREEQFF.

The chain couples TRBV7-6 to TRBJ2-1; 13 nucleotides line up with TRBD2. Trimming at V came to 2 bases and at J to 9 bases, leaving 7 bases not matched to a gene. The V gene's germline CDR1 is SGHVS and CDR2 FNYEAQ. The CDR3 runs to 16 residues. For the CDR3, the DNA is TGTGCCAGCAGCTTACCCGGACTAGCGGGAGCTGGTGAGCAGTTCTTC. Protein product: CASSLPGLAGAGEQFF.

J is TRBJ2-1 and V is TRBV4-3, with 11 bases matching TRBD2. The CDR3 has 17 residues. Germline values: CDR1 LGHNA, CDR2 YSLEER. Trimming at V came to 1 base and at J to 2 bases, leaving 4 bases not matched to a gene. CDR3 amino acids: CASSQGLAGGAYNEQFF. The CDR3 DNA follows: TGCGCCAGCAGCCAAGGGCTAGCGGGGGGAGCCTACAATGAGCAGTTCTTC.

The CDR3 coding sequence is TGTGCCAGCAGCGGTCTGGGCGGGTCCTACAATGAGCAGTTCTTC. This translates into CASSGLGGSYNEQFF. V and J are TRBV6-5 and TRBJ2-1; TRBD2 is a possible D gene (5 bases). V was trimmed by 6 bases and J by 1 base, leaving 13 bases between them. The CDR3 is made up of 15 amino acids. CDR1 and CDR2 from the germline V gene are MNHEY and SVGAGI.

This chain connects TRBV18 to TRBJ2-5, with no clear D. The DNA end is a closer match to TRBJ2-7, so the J assignment may be wrong. CDR1 and CDR2 (germline): KGHSH, LQKENI. CDR3 length: 13 residues. For the CDR3, the DNA is TGTGCCAGCTCACCATTCGAGCGCTACGAGCAGTACTTC. Protein sequence: CASSPFERYEQYF.

Concerning this clone itself: Other DNA sequences within the sample encode an identical CDR3. The chain joins TRBV27 to TRBJ2-7; D is unclear. The CDR3 runs 14 residues. V lost 0 bases, J lost 0 bases, and 6 bases lay in between. Germline lookup yields CDR1 MNHEY and CDR2 SMNVEV (reference sequence). CDR3 coding DNA: TGTGCCAGCAGTTTATCCGGGTTCTCCTACGAGCAGTACTTC. Translated: CASSLSGFSYEQYF.

The chain has TRBV11-2 and TRBJ2-3; D possibly corresponds to TRBD2 (5 bases). The germline CDR1 and CDR2 sequences are SGHAT and FQNNGV. This CDR3 has 14 amino acids. V was trimmed by 3 bases and J by 1 base, leaving 8 bases between them. In DNA form, the CDR3 reads TGTGCCAGCAGCTTTGGGAGCGGCACAGATACGCAGTATTTT. Translating gives CASSFGSGTDTQYF.

This clone has only a few counts. The rearrangement uses TRBV19 and TRBJ1-1; D not certain. This CDR3 is built from 12 residues. V shed 5 bases and J shed 1 base, with 5 bases lying between them. CDR1 is LNHDA and CDR2 is SQIVND in the germline V gene (reference sequence). The CDR3 sequence: CASSSGNTEAFF. The CDR3 DNA reads TGTGCCAGTAGTTCAGGGAACACTGAAGCTTTCTTT. The full variable domain, its missing parts supplied by reference TRBV19 and TRBJ1-1, is DGGITQSPKYLFRKEGQNVTLSCEQNLNHDAMYWYRQDPGQGLRLIYYSQIVNDFQKGDIAEGYSVSREKKESFPLTVTSAQKNPTAFYLCASSSGNTEAFFGQGTRLTVV.